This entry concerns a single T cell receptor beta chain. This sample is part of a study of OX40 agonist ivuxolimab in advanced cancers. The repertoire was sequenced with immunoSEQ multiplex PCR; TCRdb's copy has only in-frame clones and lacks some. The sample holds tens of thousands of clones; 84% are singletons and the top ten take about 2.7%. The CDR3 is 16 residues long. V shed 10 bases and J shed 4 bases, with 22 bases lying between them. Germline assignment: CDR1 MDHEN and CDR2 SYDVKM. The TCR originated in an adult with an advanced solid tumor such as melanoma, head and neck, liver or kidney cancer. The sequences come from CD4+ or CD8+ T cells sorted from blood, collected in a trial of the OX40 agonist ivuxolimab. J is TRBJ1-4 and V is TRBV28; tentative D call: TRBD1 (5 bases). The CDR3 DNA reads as TGTGCCACCGAACCCCAGACAGACGATTTTAATGAAAAACTGTTTTTT. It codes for CATEPQTDDFNEKLFF.